This T cell receptor (beta chain) is from a study of spatial heterogeneity in lung cancer. Findings of the study overall: Expanded alpha and beta TCR counts within tumors tracked tumor mutation counts.

MiXCR was run by TCRdb on the 5' RACE reads, yielding one entry per CDR3 protein. This sample has 20,000 to 25,000 distinct CDR3 sequences, with 8.8% found just once. Indicated time point: sample taken at primary tumor resection. This clonotype was picked up many times. Its cognate antigen is unknown. The starting material was lung tumor tissue, obtained at surgery. The sequence derives from a male donor with early-stage non-small cell lung cancer.

CDR3 residues: CASSYRDYEQYF. The CDR3 DNA sequence: TGCGCCAGCAGCTATAGGGATTACGAGCAGTACTTC. The rearrangement joins TRBV5-1 to TRBJ2-7; D remains unclear. CDR3 length equals 12 residues. Germline V lookup: CDR1 SGHRS, CDR2 YFSETQ. V dropped 3 bases and J dropped 4 bases, with 8 bases sitting between them.